This TCR beta chain stems from a study of lymphopenia after photon versus proton radiotherapy. CDR1 MNHEY and CDR2 SMNVEV come from the germline V gene (reference sequence). With 5 bases clipped from V and 4 bases from J, the junction kept 0 bases outside the gene matches. The CDR3 consists of 12 residues. TCRdb's copy holds only in-frame clones and misses some; the assay was immunoSEQ multiplex PCR. The sample has tens of thousands of clones, over 85% seen once. This clone was picked up one time. As yet, its antigen is unknown. Overall study findings and caveats: Survival link was tested only in deceased patients; proton benefit remains a possibility.

The chain carries TRBV27 and TRBJ2-7; TRBD1 agrees at 9 bases. This TCR was sampled from a woman between 45 and 60 years old with cholangiocarcinoma. This sample comprised peripheral blood, obtained from a patient treated with photon-based radiotherapy. The DNA of the CDR3 is TGTGCCAGCAGTGGGACAGGGTACGAGCAGTACTTC. As protein: CASSGTGYEQYF.